The 21 T cell receptor beta chains reported below all come from one sample, sequenced in a study of monozygotic twins with inflammatory bowel disease. From the 5' RACE reads, TCRdb lists one entry per CDR3 protein and no DNA. Recorded here are 200,000 to 250,000 distinct CDR3 sequences; the top ten clones represent roughly 1.7%. The sample taken for sequencing was blood. The receptors were gathered from a human donor with ulcerative colitis or Crohn's disease, or a healthy co-twin of an affected twin (not recorded which).

The chain joins TRBV2 to TRBJ2-1. CDR1 and CDR2 (germline): SNHLY, FYNNEI. This CDR3 contains 13 residues. CDR3: CASRHLTDNEQFF.

The chain has TRBV4-2 and TRBJ2-7; the TCRdb D gene call, TRBD1, has no DNA to confirm it. The CDR3 extends over 15 amino acids. Germline-derived CDR1 and CDR2 are LGHNA and YNFKEQ. This CDR3 is CASSQEAGVSYEQYF.

J is TRBJ1-4 and V is TRBV7-2. Germline V CDR1 and CDR2: SGHTA, FQGNSA. The CDR3 has 15 amino acids. Here the CDR3 reads CASSSHSATNEKLFF.

The chain is built from TRBV11-2 and TRBJ2-3; TCRdb's assignment of TRBD2 cannot be checked, as there is no DNA. The CDR3 consists of 14 residues. CDR1 SGHAT and CDR2 FQNNGV come from the germline V gene. The CDR3 sequence: CASSSVGWADTQYF. Filled out from reference TRBV11-2 and TRBJ2-3, the complete variable domain reads EAGVAQSPRYKIIEKRQSVAFWCNPISGHATLYWYQQILGQGPKLLIQFQNNGVVDDSQLPKDRFSAERLKGVDSTLKIQPAKLEDSAVYLCASSSVGWADTQYFGPGTRLTVL.

The genes are TRBV7-9 and TRBJ2-2; TCRdb outputs TRBD2, but without DNA this stays unchecked. CDR1 is SEHNR and CDR2 is FQNEAQ in the germline V gene (reference sequence). The CDR3 loop spans 16 amino acids. CDR3 in amino acids: CASGTTSGVRTGELFF. The entire variable domain, with the rest obtained from reference TRBV7-9 and TRBJ2-2, is as follows: DTGVSQNPRHKITKRGQNVTFRCDPISEHNRLYWYRQTLGQGPEFLTYFQNEAQLEKSRLLSDRFSAERPKGSFSTLEIQRTEQGDSAMYLCASGTTSGVRTGELFFGEGSRLTVL.

The chain joins TRBV12-3 or TRBV12-4 to TRBJ1-2; TCRdb selects TRBD1, and the lack of DNA leaves this call unchecked. The CDR3 totals 14 residues. CDR3: CASSPGSRIDGYTF.

CDR3 region: CASSPRGQWGYNEQFF. The V and J genes are TRBV11-2 and TRBJ2-1; as DNA is missing, the TRBD1 call by TCRdb cannot be tested. The germline gives CDR1 SGHAT, CDR2 FQNNGV. The CDR3 runs to 16 residues.

The chain employs TRBV7-9 and TRBJ2-7; TCRdb lists TRBD2, though no DNA is available to test this call. Looked up from germline, CDR1 is SEHNR and CDR2 is FQNEAQ (reference sequence). The CDR3 contains 13 residues. This CDR3 is CASSRGPPYEQYF.

V gene TRBV20-1 combines with J gene TRBJ1-3; absent DNA, TCRdb's TRBD1 call cannot be checked. This CDR3 contains 13 residues. Germline CDR1 reads DFQATT; CDR2 reads SNEGSKA (reference sequence). The CDR3 sequence is CSALTRAGNTIYF.

This chain joins TRBV7-2 and TRBJ2-5. CDR1 and CDR2 (germline): SGHTA, FQGNSA. The CDR3 sequence is 14 residues long. This CDR3 reads CASSLEAGQETQYF.

The chain joins TRBV11-2 to TRBJ2-5; the TCRdb call, TRBD2, lacks DNA for checking. Germline assignment: CDR1 SGHAT and CDR2 FQNNGV. The CDR3 has 12 residues. The CDR3 sequence is CASSPSRLAQYF.

V and J are TRBV12-3 or TRBV12-4 and TRBJ1-5; with no DNA, the TCRdb D assignment of TRBD1 cannot be verified. The CDR3 has 17 residues. Here the CDR3 reads CASSFGPGRYSNQPQHF.

CDR3 protein: CASSSSDQNSPLHF. V and J are TRBV6-2 or TRBV6-3 and TRBJ1-6. CDR1 and CDR2 (germline): MNHEY, SVGEGT. The CDR3 spans 14 residues.

The V gene is TRBV20-1, the J gene TRBJ1-2. CDR3 length equals 13 residues. The germline V gene has CDR1 DFQATT and CDR2 SNEGSKA (reference sequence). The CDR3 spells CSAIRGGDYGYTF.

The chain combines TRBV6-5 with TRBJ1-1. The CDR3 runs 14 residues. The germline gives CDR1 MNHEY, CDR2 SVGAGI. CDR3 region: CASSYAGPNTEAFF.

The V and J genes are TRBV19 and TRBJ2-7. This CDR3 is built from 15 residues. CDR1 and CDR2 (germline): LNHDA, SQIVND (reference sequence). The CDR3 sequence is CASSSQAHRSYEQYF.

The V call is TRBV19, the J call TRBJ1-1; as DNA is missing, the TRBD1 call by TCRdb cannot be tested. This CDR3 is 16 amino acids long. Germline assignment: CDR1 LNHDA and CDR2 SQIVND (reference sequence). The CDR3 spells CASSATGAHMNTEAFF.

The rearrangement links TRBV5-1 to TRBJ2-1; TCRdb's D call, TRBD2, is unchecked because there is no DNA. The CDR3 has 15 amino acids. From germline, CDR1 is SGHRS and CDR2 YFSETQ. This chain's CDR3 is CASSFSSGGYNEQFF.

The rearrangement joins TRBV29-1 to TRBJ2-3; as DNA is missing, the TRBD2 call by TCRdb cannot be tested. CDR1 is SQVTM, CDR2 ANQGSEA, per germline. The CDR3 has 11 amino acids. Here the CDR3 reads CSLLAGNTQYF.

The rearrangement links TRBV24-1 to TRBJ2-1. There are 13 residues in the CDR3. Germline values: CDR1 KGHDR, CDR2 SFDVKD. The CDR3 is CATSPGPYNEQFF.

The chain uses TRBV29-1 and TRBJ1-1; the TCRdb call, TRBD1, lacks DNA for checking. The CDR3 spans 14 residues. The germline V gene has CDR1 SQVTM and CDR2 ANQGSEA. CDR3 protein: CSVDPDRDRTEAFF.